The sequence of this T cell receptor beta chain was determined in a study of beta chain features in type 1 diabetes. Sorting that relied on CD45RO/CCR7/CD25/CD127/CD95/CD27 yielded CD4+ naive, central memory, regulatory and stem cell-like memory cells. General study results and limits: Compared to healthy donors, patients appeared to have naive, central memory and Treg TCRB repertoires that were more alike.

On this clone itself: What it binds is unknown.

The entirety of the isolated RNA underwent reverse transcription, so expressed TCRB transcripts were sequenced. The repertoire was sequenced with immunoSEQ multiplex PCR; TCRdb's copy has only in-frame clones and lacks some. The sample has 130,000 to 150,000 clones; around 9.3% are singletons. This CDR3 is 14 amino acids long. CDR1 is KGHSH, CDR2 LQKENI, per germline. V dropped 1 base and J dropped 6 bases, with 12 bases sitting between them. The chain uses TRBV18 and TRBJ2-5, with a tentative D call TRBD1 (5 bases). The TCR originated in a man aged 18 to 30 in good health. The sequenced material came from naive CD4+ T cells from blood. The CDR3 loop is CASSPQQAEQTQYF. DNA of the CDR3: TGTGCCAGCTCACCACAACAGGCGGAACAGACCCAGTACTTC.